This T cell receptor beta chain emerged from a study of OX40 agonist ivuxolimab in advanced cancers. Here immunoSEQ multiplex PCR was the method, and the copy in TCRdb shows in-frame clones only, minus some. Altogether some 66,000 clones are present, roughly 87% being singletons, with the ten largest covering 0.3% to 0.45%. The CDR3 is 13 amino acids. V shed 0 bases and J shed 1 base, with 3 bases lying between them. Germline V lookup: CDR1 SGHTA, CDR2 FQGNSA. The material was CD4+ or CD8+ T cells sorted from blood, obtained in a trial of the OX40 agonist ivuxolimab. The genes are TRBV7-2 and TRBJ1-1; D gene ambiguous. The sequence was collected from an adult with an advanced solid tumor such as melanoma, head and neck, liver or kidney cancer. The CDR3 sequence: CASSLARNTEAFF. DNA for the CDR3: TGTGCCAGCAGCTTAGCCAGGAACACTGAAGCTTTCTTT.